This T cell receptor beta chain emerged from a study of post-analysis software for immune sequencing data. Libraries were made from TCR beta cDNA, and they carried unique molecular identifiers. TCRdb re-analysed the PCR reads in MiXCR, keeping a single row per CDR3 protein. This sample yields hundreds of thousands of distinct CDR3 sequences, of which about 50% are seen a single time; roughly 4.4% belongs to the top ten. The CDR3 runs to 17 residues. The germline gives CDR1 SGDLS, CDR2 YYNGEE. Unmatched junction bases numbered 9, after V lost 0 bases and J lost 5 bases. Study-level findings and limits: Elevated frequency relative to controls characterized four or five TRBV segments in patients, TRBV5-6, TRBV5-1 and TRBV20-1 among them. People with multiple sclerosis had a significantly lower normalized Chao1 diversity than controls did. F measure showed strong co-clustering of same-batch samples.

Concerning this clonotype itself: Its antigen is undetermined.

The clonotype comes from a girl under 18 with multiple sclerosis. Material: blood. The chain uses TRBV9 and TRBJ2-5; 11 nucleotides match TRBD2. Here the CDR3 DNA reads TGTGCCAGCAGCGTAGATGCTAGCGGGAGGACGAAGGAGACCCAGTACTTC. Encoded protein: CASSVDASGRTKETQYF. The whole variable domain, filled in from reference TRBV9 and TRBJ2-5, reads DSGVTQTPKHLITATGQRVTLRCSPRSGDLSVYWYQQSLDQGLQFLIQYYNGEERAKGNILERFSAQQFPDLHSELNLSSLELGDSALYFCASSVDASGRTKETQYFGPGTRLLVL.